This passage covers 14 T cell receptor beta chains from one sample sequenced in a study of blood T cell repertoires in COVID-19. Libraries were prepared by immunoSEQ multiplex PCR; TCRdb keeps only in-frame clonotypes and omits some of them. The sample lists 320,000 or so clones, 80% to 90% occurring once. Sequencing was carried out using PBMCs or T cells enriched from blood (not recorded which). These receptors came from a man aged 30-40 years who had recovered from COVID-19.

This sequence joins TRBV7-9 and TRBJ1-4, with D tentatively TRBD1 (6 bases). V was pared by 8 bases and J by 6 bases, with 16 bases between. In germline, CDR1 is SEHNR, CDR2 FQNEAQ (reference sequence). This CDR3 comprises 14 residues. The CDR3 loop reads CASSWDTTDEKLFF. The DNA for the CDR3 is TGTGCCAGCTCCTGGGACACCACAGATGAAAAACTGTTTTTT. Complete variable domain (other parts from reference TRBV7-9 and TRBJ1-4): DTGVSQNPRHKITKRGQNVTFRCDPISEHNRLYWYRQTLGQGPEFLTYFQNEAQLEKSRLLSDRFSAERPKGSFSTLEIQRTEQGDSAMYLCASSWDTTDEKLFFGSGTQLSVL.

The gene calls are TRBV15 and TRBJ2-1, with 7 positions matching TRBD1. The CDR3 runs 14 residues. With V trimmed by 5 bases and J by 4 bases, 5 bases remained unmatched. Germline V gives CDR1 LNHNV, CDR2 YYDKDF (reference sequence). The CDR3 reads CATSPGTVYNEQFF. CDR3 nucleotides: TGTGCCACCAGCCCTGGGACAGTTTACAATGAGCAGTTCTTC.

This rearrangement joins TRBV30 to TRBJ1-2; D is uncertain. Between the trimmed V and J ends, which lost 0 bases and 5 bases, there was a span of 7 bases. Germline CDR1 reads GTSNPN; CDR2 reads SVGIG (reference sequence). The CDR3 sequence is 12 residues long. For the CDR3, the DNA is TGTGCCTGGAGTGTGGAGGGTTATGGCTACACCTTC. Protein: CAWSVEGYGYTF.

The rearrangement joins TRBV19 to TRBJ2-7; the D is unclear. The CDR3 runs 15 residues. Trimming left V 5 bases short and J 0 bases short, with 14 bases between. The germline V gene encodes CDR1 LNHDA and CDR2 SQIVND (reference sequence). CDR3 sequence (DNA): TGTGCCAGTAGTCACTCCCGCGGAAGCTCCTACGAGCAGTACTTC. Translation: CASSHSRGSSYEQYF.

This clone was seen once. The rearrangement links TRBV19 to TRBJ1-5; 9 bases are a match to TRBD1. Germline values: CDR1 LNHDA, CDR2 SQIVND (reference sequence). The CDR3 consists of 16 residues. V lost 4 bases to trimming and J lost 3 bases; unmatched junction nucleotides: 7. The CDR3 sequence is CASSNKGQGPNQPQHF. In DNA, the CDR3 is TGTGCCAGTAGTAACAAGGGACAGGGCCCCAATCAGCCCCAGCATTTT. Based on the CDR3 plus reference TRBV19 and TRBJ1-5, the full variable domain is DGGITQSPKYLFRKEGQNVTLSCEQNLNHDAMYWYRQDPGQGLRLIYYSQIVNDFQKGDIAEGYSVSREKKESFPLTVTSAQKNPTAFYLCASSNKGQGPNQPQHFGDGTRLSIL.

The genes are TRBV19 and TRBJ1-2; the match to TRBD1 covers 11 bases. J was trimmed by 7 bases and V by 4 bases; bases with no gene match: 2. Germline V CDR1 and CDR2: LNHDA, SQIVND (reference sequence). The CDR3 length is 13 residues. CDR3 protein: CASSTDRGLGYTF. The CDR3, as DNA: TGTGCCAGTAGTACGGACAGGGGGCTTGGCTACACCTTC. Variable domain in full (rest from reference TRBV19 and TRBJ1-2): DGGITQSPKYLFRKEGQNVTLSCEQNLNHDAMYWYRQDPGQGLRLIYYSQIVNDFQKGDIAEGYSVSREKKESFPLTVTSAQKNPTAFYLCASSTDRGLGYTFGSGTRLTVV.

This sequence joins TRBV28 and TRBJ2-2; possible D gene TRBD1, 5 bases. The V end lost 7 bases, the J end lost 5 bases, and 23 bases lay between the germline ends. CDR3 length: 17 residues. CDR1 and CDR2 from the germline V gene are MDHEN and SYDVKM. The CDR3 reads CASTVHPRVLSTGELFF. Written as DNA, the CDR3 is TGTGCCAGCACCGTGCACCCCAGGGTGTTAAGTACCGGGGAGCTGTTTTTT. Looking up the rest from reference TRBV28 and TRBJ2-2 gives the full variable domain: DVKVTQSSRYLVKRTGEKVFLECVQDMDHENMFWYRQDPGLGLRLIYFSYDVKMKEKGDIPEGYSVSREKKERFSLILESASTNQTSMYLCASTVHPRVLSTGELFFGEGSRLTVL.

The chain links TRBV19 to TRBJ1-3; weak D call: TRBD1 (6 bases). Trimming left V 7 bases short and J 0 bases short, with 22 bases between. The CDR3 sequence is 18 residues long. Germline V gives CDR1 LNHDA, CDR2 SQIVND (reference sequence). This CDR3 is CASMKMGTQLISGNTIYF. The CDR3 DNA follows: TGTGCCAGTATGAAAATGGGGACACAGTTAATCTCTGGAAACACCATATATTTT.

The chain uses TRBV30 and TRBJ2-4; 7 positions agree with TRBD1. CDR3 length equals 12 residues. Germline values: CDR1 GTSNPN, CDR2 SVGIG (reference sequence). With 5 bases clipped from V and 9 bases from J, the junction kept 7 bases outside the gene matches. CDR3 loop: CAWRDSTSIQYF. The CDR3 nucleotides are TGTGCCTGGCGGGACAGTACGTCCATTCAGTACTTC.

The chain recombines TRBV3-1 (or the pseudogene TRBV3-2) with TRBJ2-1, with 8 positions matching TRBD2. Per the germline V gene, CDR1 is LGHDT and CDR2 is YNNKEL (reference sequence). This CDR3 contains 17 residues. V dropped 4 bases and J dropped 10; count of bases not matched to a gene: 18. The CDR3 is CASSPQGTAGGLGEQFF. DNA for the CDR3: TGTGCCAGCAGCCCTCAGGGTACGGCGGGGGGCCTTGGGGAGCAGTTCTTC.

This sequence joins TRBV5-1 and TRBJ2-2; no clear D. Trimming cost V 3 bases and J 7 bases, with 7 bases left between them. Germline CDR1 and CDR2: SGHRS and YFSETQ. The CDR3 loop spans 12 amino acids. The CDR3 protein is CASSYPSGELFF. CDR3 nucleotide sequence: TGCGCCAGCAGCTACCCTAGCGGGGAGCTGTTTTTT. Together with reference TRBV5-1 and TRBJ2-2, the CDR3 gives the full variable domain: KAGVTQTPRYLIKTRGQQVTLSCSPISGHRSVSWYQQTPGQGLQFLFEYFSETQRNKGNFPGRFSGRQFSNSRSEMNVSTLELGDSALYLCASSYPSGELFFGEGSRLTVL.

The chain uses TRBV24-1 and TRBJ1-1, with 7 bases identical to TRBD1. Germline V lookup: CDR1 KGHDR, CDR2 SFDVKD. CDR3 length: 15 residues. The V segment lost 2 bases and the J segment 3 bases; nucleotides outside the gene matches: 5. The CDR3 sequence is CATSDSRQGDTEAFF. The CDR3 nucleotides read TGTGCCACCAGTGATTCCCGACAGGGAGACACTGAAGCTTTCTTT.

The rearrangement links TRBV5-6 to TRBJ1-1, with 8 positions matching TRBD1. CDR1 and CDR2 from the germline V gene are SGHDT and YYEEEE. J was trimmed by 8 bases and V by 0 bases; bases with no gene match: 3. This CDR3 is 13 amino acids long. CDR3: CASSLGQGIEAFF. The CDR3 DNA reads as TGTGCCAGCAGCTTGGGACAGGGGATAGAAGCTTTCTTT. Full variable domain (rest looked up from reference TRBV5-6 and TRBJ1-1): DAGVTQSPTHLIKTRGQQVTLRCSPKSGHDTVSWYQQALGQGPQFIFQYYEEEERQRGNFPDRFSGHQFPNYSSELNVNALLLGDSALYLCASSLGQGIEAFFGQGTRLTVV.

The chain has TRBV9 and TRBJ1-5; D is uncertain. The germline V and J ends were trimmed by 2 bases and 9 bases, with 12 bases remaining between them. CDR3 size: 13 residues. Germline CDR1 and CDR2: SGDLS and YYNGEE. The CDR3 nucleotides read TGTGCCAGCAGCGTGGGTGGCCGGGGGCCCCAGCATTTT. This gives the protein CASSVGGRGPQHF.